The 27 T cell receptor beta chains reported below all come from one sample, sequenced in a study of T-cell reconstitution after alpha-beta-depleted transplantation in children. For TCRbeta, the library was prepared with unique molecular identifiers. TCRdb ran MiXCR on the PCR reads and lists one entry per CDR3 protein. The sample carries tens of thousands of distinct CDR3 sequences, about a tenth recorded once. The material was PBMCs from the stem cell graft donor, obtained from the stem cell graft. Receptors were obtained from a human donor who donated a stem cell graft to a child with chronic granulomatous disease.

The V gene is TRBV15, the J gene TRBJ1-2; possible D gene TRBD1, 6 bases. This CDR3 has 16 residues. With 3 bases removed from V and 0 bases from J, the gap between germline ends came to 14 bases. The germline V gene encodes CDR1 LNHNV and CDR2 YYDKDF (reference sequence). Written as DNA, the CDR3 is TGTGCCACCAGCAGCGGGGGGACACTGACTAACTATGGCTACACCTTC. This translates into CATSSGGTLTNYGYTF.

This clonotype was counted ten times or more. The chain joins TRBV5-1 to TRBJ2-7, with 10 bases fitting TRBD1. V shed 4 bases and J 5 bases; nucleotides not matched to a gene: 9. Germline-derived CDR1 and CDR2 are SGHRS and YFSETQ. This CDR3 region has 15 residues. The chain's CDR3 is CASSEGQGQRNEQYF. CDR3 bases: TGCGCCAGCAGCGAGGGACAGGGGCAGCGCAACGAGCAGTACTTC. Full variable domain (remainder filled in from reference TRBV5-1 and TRBJ2-7): KAGVTQTPRYLIKTRGQQVTLSCSPISGHRSVSWYQQTPGQGLQFLFEYFSETQRNKGNFPGRFSGRQFSNSRSEMNVSTLELGDSALYLCASSEGQGQRNEQYFGPGTRLTVT.

This clonotype was detected many times. The rearrangement uses TRBV27 and TRBJ2-7, with a possible D match to TRBD1 (6 bases). Germline CDR1 and CDR2: MNHEY and SMNVEV (reference sequence). There are 14 residues in the CDR3. Trimming removed 7 bases from V and 3 bases from J, with 16 bases in between. The CDR3 is CASTSGTPYYEQYF. The CDR3 DNA reads as TGTGCCAGCACCTCCGGGACACCGTACTACGAGCAGTACTTC.

The table lists this clonotype with many counts. The chain combines TRBV9 with TRBJ2-1, with D possibly being TRBD1 or TRBD2 (6 bases each). The germline gives CDR1 SGDLS, CDR2 YYNGEE. The V end lost 0 bases, the J end lost 8 bases, and 12 bases lay between the germline ends. CDR3 length: 14 amino acids. The CDR3 loop reads CASSVEGGSHEQFF. The CDR3 DNA sequence: TGTGCCAGCAGCGTAGAAGGGGGGTCCCATGAGCAGTTCTTC. The full variable domain, its missing parts supplied by reference TRBV9 and TRBJ2-1, is DSGVTQTPKHLITATGQRVTLRCSPRSGDLSVYWYQQSLDQGLQFLIQYYNGEERAKGNILERFSAQQFPDLHSELNLSSLELGDSALYFCASSVEGGSHEQFFGPGTRLTVL.

This clonotype has only a few counts. The chain employs TRBV14 and TRBJ2-1; D may be TRBD1 (6 bases). Germline assignment: CDR1 SGHDN and CDR2 FVKESK. Trimming shortened V by 4 bases and J by 10 bases, and 14 bases separated the two germline ends. The CDR3 covers 13 residues. CDR3 nucleotide sequence: TGTGCCAGCAGCCCCAGGGGCGGCGGCGAGCAGTTCTTC. Its protein is CASSPRGGGEQFF.

This clonotype was counted at least ten times. The chain uses TRBV7-8 and TRBJ2-3; D is perhaps TRBD2 (5 bases). Germline CDR1 and CDR2: SGHVS and FQNEAQ. CDR3 length: 14 residues. Trimming left V 4 bases short and J 0 bases short, with 8 bases between. CDR3 bases: TGTGCCAGCAGCTCCTGGACTAGCACAGATACGCAGTATTTT. This translates into CASSSWTSTDTQYF.

This clonotype has at least ten counts. The chain carries TRBV10-3 and TRBJ2-5, with 10 bases identical to TRBD2. Per the germline V gene, CDR1 is ENHRY and CDR2 is SYGVKD. V lost 8 bases, J lost 5 bases, and 11 bases stayed unmatched. The CDR3 runs 15 residues. CDR3 protein: CAIAGETSGWETQYF. In nucleotides, the CDR3 is TGTGCCATCGCGGGGGAGACTAGCGGGTGGGAGACCCAGTACTTC.

This clonotype occurred many times. This chain links TRBV5-1 with TRBJ2-7; maybe TRBD1 (6 bases). The CDR3 contains 13 residues. CDR1 SGHRS and CDR2 YFSETQ come from the germline V gene. V was shortened by 5 bases and J by 6 bases, with 15 bases between the two germline ends. The CDR3 spells CASSTDRLGEQYF. Here the CDR3 DNA reads TGCGCCAGCAGTACGGACAGACTTGGCGAGCAGTACTTC.

This clonotype has a count of ten or more. The V gene is TRBV7-3, the J gene TRBJ1-6; D is unresolved. The CDR3 length is 14 residues. The germline gives CDR1 SGHTA, CDR2 FQGTGA. The germline V and J ends were trimmed by 2 bases and 0 bases, with 2 bases remaining between them. The CDR3 is CASSLGSYNSPLHF. The CDR3, as DNA: TGTGCCAGCAGCTTAGGCTCCTATAATTCACCCCTCCACTTT.

This clonotype was recorded many times. The chain employs TRBV14 and TRBJ2-4, with D hard to call. Trimming took 1 base from V and 2 from J, leaving 12 bases between them. The CDR3 is 16 residues long. Germline V lookup: CDR1 SGHDN, CDR2 FVKESK. The CDR3 is CASSQGARLSKNIQYF. As DNA, the CDR3 is TGTGCCAGCAGCCAAGGGGCGAGACTGTCCAAAAACATTCAGTACTTC.

This clonotype was recorded at least ten times. The chain combines TRBV27 with TRBJ2-2; 13 bases agree with TRBD2. V gave up 3 bases and J gave up 7 bases; unmatched junction bases: 8. The CDR3 covers 17 residues. CDR1 is MNHEY, CDR2 SMNVEV, per germline (reference sequence). This CDR3 is CASSLIGLAGAGGELFF. CDR3 in DNA: TGTGCCAGCAGTTTGATTGGACTAGCGGGAGCGGGCGGGGAGCTGTTTTTT.

There are many counts of this clonotype. The chain links TRBV5-1 to TRBJ1-5; D remains ambiguous. Looked up from germline, CDR1 is SGHRS and CDR2 is YFSETQ. This CDR3 comprises 16 residues. Deletions cut 4 bases from V and 1 base from J, with 15 bases between. DNA for the CDR3: TGCGCCAGCAGCGAGGATTGGGGAATGAGCAATCAGCCCCAGCATTTT. Residues: CASSEDWGMSNQPQHF.

This clonotype was seen many times. V usage is TRBV7-6 and J usage is TRBJ1-1; tentative D call: TRBD1 (5 bases). Trimming removed 7 bases from V and 6 bases from J, with 15 bases in between. The germline gives CDR1 SGHVS, CDR2 FNYEAQ. The CDR3 extends over 13 amino acids. CDR3 region: CASTLIEGSEAFF. CDR3 coding DNA: TGTGCCAGCACCCTTATAGAGGGGTCTGAAGCTTTCTTT.

By sample share, this clonotype is medium-sized (0.01 to 0.1%). This rearrangement joins TRBV20-1 to TRBJ2-1; 8 bases are shared with TRBD2. The junction had 9 bases not matched to a gene; V was cut back by 2 bases and J by 9 bases. The CDR3 length is 14 residues. The V gene's germline CDR1 is DFQATT and CDR2 SNEGSKA (reference sequence). The CDR3 spells CSARQSGSLGEQFF. CDR3 in DNA: TGCAGTGCTAGACAAAGCGGGAGTTTAGGTGAGCAGTTCTTC.

This clonotype showed up many times. This chain links TRBV6-1 with TRBJ1-2; 9 bases are a match to TRBD1. Trimming took 5 bases from V and 8 from J; bases not matched to a gene: 6. Germline V gene data show CDR1 as MNHNS and CDR2 as SASEGT. This CDR3 spans 13 amino acids. The DNA for the CDR3 is TGTGCCAGCAGTCAACAGGGGGCGACCGGCTACACCTTC. This codes for CASSQQGATGYTF.

The sample holds many counts of this clonotype. CDR3 nucleotide sequence: TGCAGTCCCCGTGGAGCCCGGGACTACCACGAGCAGTACTTC. Translation: CSPRGARDYHEQYF. The chain couples TRBV29-1 to TRBJ2-7, with 7 bases aligning to TRBD2. Germline V gene sequence: CDR1 SQVTM, CDR2 ANQGSEA. This CDR3 is built from 14 residues.

V is TRBV27 and J is TRBJ1-5; 7 nucleotides line up with TRBD1. The CDR3 consists of 16 residues. The J segment lost 6 bases and the V segment lost 7 bases, leaving 15 bases of the junction unmatched. The V gene's germline CDR1 is MNHEY and CDR2 SMNVEV (reference sequence). The CDR3 DNA sequence: TGTGCCAGCACCGAAGTAGACAGGGCCCCTGGTCAGCCCCAGCATTTT. Translating gives CASTEVDRAPGQPQHF.

This clonotype was seen repeatedly, ten times or more. This sequence joins TRBV20-1 and TRBJ2-7; D is perhaps TRBD2 (6 bases). The CDR3 sequence is 14 residues long. The germline V gene has CDR1 DFQATT and CDR2 SNEGSKA (reference sequence). Trimming stripped 6 bases from V and 6 bases from J, with 21 bases between. CDR3 DNA sequence: TGCAGTGCCCCGACGGGACTCAACTCTGGCGAGCAGTACTTC. As protein: CSAPTGLNSGEQYF.

V is TRBV12-3 or TRBV12-4 and J is TRBJ2-2, with D unclear. The CDR3 consists of 14 residues. V lost 10 bases and J 1 base, leaving 13 bases between the germline ends. CDR3 amino acids: CANPADQNTGELFF. CDR3 in DNA: TGTGCCAACCCGGCCGACCAGAACACCGGGGAGCTGTTTTTT.

There are many counts of this clonotype. This may come from a read error, since a much larger clone is one base off. The genes are TRBV12-3 or TRBV12-4 and TRBJ2-6, with D tentatively TRBD1 (5 bases). The CDR3 loop spans 17 amino acids. Written as DNA, the CDR3 is TGTGCCAGCAGTGACCACAACGGATACTCTGGGGCCAACGGCCTGACTTTC. This codes for CASSDHNGYSGANGLTF.

This clonotype was seen more than once but under ten times. V and J are TRBV20-1 and TRBJ2-3, with TRBD2 identical over 13 bases. This CDR3 spans 17 amino acids. Per the germline V gene, CDR1 is DFQATT and CDR2 is SNEGSKA (reference sequence). Trimming took 0 bases from V and 5 from J; bases not matched to a gene: 8. The CDR3 region has the DNA TGCAGTGCTAGAGATCATGCGACTAGCGGGGGGATAGATACGCAGTATTTT. This encodes CSARDHATSGGIDTQYF.

This clonotype is medium-sized within its sample. V usage is TRBV11-2 and J usage is TRBJ2-7; D perhaps matches TRBD1 (6 bases). In germline, CDR1 is SGHAT, CDR2 FQNNGV. V was pared by 2 bases and J by 6 bases, with 23 bases between. The CDR3 has 17 amino acids. DNA for the CDR3: TGTGCCAGCAGCTTATTCACAGGGTCCATCTCCTCGGGCGAGCAGTACTTC. Its protein product is CASSLFTGSISSGEQYF. Full variable domain (rest looked up from reference TRBV11-2 and TRBJ2-7): EAGVAQSPRYKIIEKRQSVAFWCNPISGHATLYWYQQILGQGPKLLIQFQNNGVVDDSQLPKDRFSAERLKGVDSTLKIQPAKLEDSAVYLCASSLFTGSISSGEQYFGPGTRLTVT.

This clonotype was seen many times. The J gene is TRBJ1-1, the V gene TRBV5-1; tentative D call: TRBD1 (5 bases). The CDR3 sequence is 14 residues long. The germline CDR1 and CDR2 sequences are SGHRS and YFSETQ. Trimming left V 4 bases short and J 3 bases short, with 13 bases between. This chain's CDR3 is CASSTGQHHTEAFF. Written as DNA, the CDR3 is TGCGCCAGCAGCACCGGACAACACCACACTGAAGCTTTCTTT.

This clonotype has ten or more counts. The J gene is TRBJ2-7, the V gene TRBV15, with TRBD2 matching 7 bases. V gave up 2 bases and J gave up 2 bases; unmatched junction bases: 9. Germline CDR1 reads LNHNV; CDR2 reads YYDKDF (reference sequence). This CDR3 comprises 16 residues. CDR3 in amino acids: CATSRIGTNAPYEQYF. The CDR3 coding sequence is TGTGCCACCAGCAGAATAGGGACTAACGCACCCTACGAGCAGTACTTC.

J is TRBJ1-1 and V is TRBV24-1; tentative D call: TRBD1 (6 bases). V was pared by 5 bases and J by 5 bases, with 17 bases between. The CDR3 has 15 residues. The germline V gene has CDR1 KGHDR and CDR2 SFDVKD. The CDR3 nucleotides are TGTGCCACCAGTGCTACAGGGTTAAGAGGGACTGAAGCTTTCTTT. Translated: CATSATGLRGTEAFF.

In this sample, this clonotype turned up many times. The chain uses TRBV14 and TRBJ1-6; possibly TRBD1 for D (6 bases). The CDR3 consists of 16 residues. Germline V lookup: CDR1 SGHDN, CDR2 FVKESK. The ends were cut back, 4 bases at V and 0 bases at J, with 10 bases in the middle. CDR3 loop: CASSRDRSSYNSPLHF. The CDR3 DNA is TGTGCCAGCAGCCGTGACAGGAGCTCCTATAATTCACCCCTCCACTTT.

This clonotype was seen ten or more times. CDR3 region: CAISELKGREAFF. CDR3 nucleotides: TGTGCCATCAGTGAATTAAAGGGCCGTGAAGCTTTCTTT. V and J are TRBV10-3 and TRBJ1-1; D not resolved. Trimming took 3 bases from V and 7 from J, leaving 12 bases between them. The CDR3 runs 13 residues. Germline lookup yields CDR1 ENHRY and CDR2 SYGVKD.